This TCR beta chain was identified during a study of blood T cell repertoires in COVID-19. Study-wide context: Samples representing acute and convalescent COVID-19 were sourced from the United States, Italy and Spain. T cells, B-cell-depleted T cells, or PBMCs provided the cDNA or gDNA that served as material.

Per the germline V gene, CDR1 is LNHDA and CDR2 is SQIVND (reference sequence). The CDR3 length is 14 residues. The V segment lost 8 bases and the J segment 4 bases; nucleotides outside the gene matches: 5. Original handling: Amplified reference gene primers provided the basis for estimating nucleated cell counts. Generated by immunoSEQ multiplex PCR, the TCRdb table keeps only in-frame clones and is missing some. V, J and clone size reflect that table, while D and trimming were determined from the DNA. Among 130,000 to 150,000 clones, 65% to 90% were seen once, and the ten largest hold 10%. The table lists this clone with a few counts.

The TCR sequence derives from a man aged 55 to 70 with active or convalescent COVID-19. Specimen: peripheral blood. The V call is TRBV19, the J call TRBJ2-1, with 10 nucleotides matching TRBD2. The CDR3 is CASAAGGPYNEQFF. CDR3 DNA sequence: TGTGCCAGTGCAGCGGGAGGGCCGTACAATGAGCAGTTCTTC.